Listed here are 22 T cell receptor beta chains from one sample, sequenced in a study of T-cell reconstitution after alpha-beta-depleted transplantation in children. For TCRbeta, the library was prepared with unique molecular identifiers. One entry per CDR3 protein, called by TCRdb with MiXCR from the PCR reads. The data contain 700,000 or so distinct CDR3 sequences, roughly 13% of them singletons. The sample was PBMCs, taken before TCRalphabeta/CD19-depleted stem cell transplant. These receptors came from a girl aged 2 to 10 with congenital amegakaryocytic thrombocytopenia, due to receive a stem cell transplant.

This chain links TRBV5-1 with TRBJ2-7; perhaps TRBD1 as D (5 bases). Germline CDR1 SGHRS, CDR2 YFSETQ. The CDR3 extends over 13 amino acids. V lost 3 bases to trimming and J lost 5 bases, with 12 bases between them. The CDR3 DNA follows: TGCGCCAGCAGCTCGCCTGACAGCCACGAGCAGTACTTC. Amino acid sequence: CASSSPDSHEQYF.

This clonotype showed up many times. The chain carries TRBV25-1 and TRBJ2-7, with D uncertain. This CDR3 spans 15 amino acids. The germline V gene encodes CDR1 MGHDK and CDR2 SYGVNS. Trimming stripped 2 bases from V and 3 bases from J, with 14 bases between. The DNA of the CDR3 is TGTGCCAGCAGTGAACCGGGTTCGGGCTACTACGAGCAGTACTTC. This codes for CASSEPGSGYYEQYF.

This clonotype was seen a handful of times. The chain combines TRBV6-1 with TRBJ2-1, with a tentative D call TRBD1 (6 bases). This CDR3 region has 13 residues. V was shortened by 8 bases and J by 0 bases, with 8 bases between the two germline ends. Germline assignment: CDR1 MNHNS and CDR2 SASEGT. The DNA of the CDR3 is TGTGCCAGCTACAGGGTCTCCTACAATGAGCAGTTCTTC. This codes for CASYRVSYNEQFF.

This rearrangement joins TRBV12-3 or TRBV12-4 to TRBJ2-7, with TRBD2 as a possible D gene (5 bases). The CDR3 consists of 16 residues. Trimming left V 1 base short and J 0 bases short, with 13 bases between. The CDR3 reads CASSLGSAGDSYEQYF. As DNA, the CDR3 is TGTGCCAGCAGTTTAGGGTCAGCCGGGGACTCCTACGAGCAGTACTTC.

This clonotype was detected only a few times. This rearrangement joins TRBV18 to TRBJ2-7; D unresolved. Trimming left V 6 bases short and J 5 bases short, with 14 bases between. The length of the CDR3 is 13 residues. CDR1 and CDR2 (germline): KGHSH, LQKENI. This CDR3 is CASSASRVDEQYF. CDR3 nucleotides: TGTGCCAGCTCCGCATCTAGGGTGGACGAGCAGTACTTC.

The chain recombines TRBV6-1 with TRBJ1-3; D gene uncertain. Trimming cost V 10 bases and J 0 bases, with 13 bases left between them. This CDR3 region has 14 residues. Germline V gene lookup returns CDR1 MNHNS and CDR2 SASEGT. CDR3 DNA: TGTGCCACCTCCACCAGTACCTCTGGAAACACCATATATTTT. Translated: CATSTSTSGNTIYF.

There are many counts of this clonotype. This sequence joins TRBV12-3 or TRBV12-4 and TRBJ1-2, with unresolved D. The CDR3 has 13 residues. Trimming left V 3 bases short and J 8 bases short, with 13 bases between. CDR3 DNA: TGTGCCAGCAGTTTGGGTTTCCACGACGGCTACACCTTC. It specifies CASSLGFHDGYTF.

The gene calls are TRBV7-8 and TRBJ2-3; D gene ambiguous. CDR1 is SGHVS and CDR2 is FQNEAQ in the germline V gene. CDR3 length: 15 amino acids. The V end was cut by 1 base, the J end by 4 bases, with 12 bases between. CDR3 coding DNA: TGTGCCAGCAGCTTAGTGTCCGAGGTCGCAGATACGCAGTATTTT. Its translation is CASSLVSEVADTQYF.

The J gene is TRBJ2-3, the V gene TRBV15; D may match TRBD1 or TRBD2 (5 bases each). The CDR3 spans 15 residues. Trimming left V 1 base short and J 1 base short, with 9 bases between. The germline gives CDR1 LNHNV, CDR2 YYDKDF (reference sequence). The chain's CDR3 is CATSRVGGGTDTQYF. DNA for the CDR3: TGTGCCACCAGCAGAGTTGGGGGAGGCACAGATACGCAGTATTTT.

The chain has TRBV7-6 and TRBJ2-2; 11 nucleotides agree with TRBD2. The CDR3 runs 18 residues. Unmatched junction bases numbered 10, after V lost 5 bases and J lost 2 bases. The V gene's germline CDR1 is SGHVS and CDR2 FNYEAQ. In DNA form, the CDR3 reads TGTGCCAGCAGCCCAGAGGTAGCGGGAGGGTTAAACACCGGGGAGCTGTTTTTT. Its protein product is CASSPEVAGGLNTGELFF.

This clonotype occurred a few times. The chain carries TRBV20-1 and TRBJ2-1; 8 bases map to TRBD2. There are 15 residues in the CDR3. Trimming at V came to 3 bases and at J to 7 bases, leaving 11 bases not matched to a gene. Per germline, CDR1 DFQATT and CDR2 SNEGSKA (reference sequence). The CDR3 nucleotides read TGCAGTGCTAGTGTTGTGGGGACTAGGGGAAATGAGCAGTTCTTC. Translating gives CSASVVGTRGNEQFF.

This clonotype was picked up many times. This chain links TRBV5-1 with TRBJ2-7, with D maybe TRBD1 (5 bases). The CDR3 covers 13 residues. Trimming cost V 4 bases and J 4 bases, with 12 bases left between them. CDR1 and CDR2 from the germline V gene are SGHRS and YFSETQ. CDR3 coding DNA: TGCGCCAGCAGCATAGGACACCTTTACGAGCAGTACTTC. It specifies CASSIGHLYEQYF. Looking up the rest from reference TRBV5-1 and TRBJ2-7 gives the full variable domain: KAGVTQTPRYLIKTRGQQVTLSCSPISGHRSVSWYQQTPGQGLQFLFEYFSETQRNKGNFPGRFSGRQFSNSRSEMNVSTLELGDSALYLCASSIGHLYEQYFGPGTRLTVT.

As to this clonotype: A read error may be the cause here, since a much bigger clone is one base away. J is TRBJ2-1 and V is TRBV9, with D possibly matching TRBD1 (6 bases). The CDR3 sequence is 17 residues long. The germline gives CDR1 SGDLS, CDR2 YYNGEE. CDR3 nucleotide sequence: TGTGCCAGCGGCGTAGGGCTAACAGGGAACCCCTACAATGAGCAGTTCTTC. Protein: CASGVGLTGNPYNEQFF.

Points on this clonotype: This may come from a read error, since a much larger clone is one base off. This is likely a read error, given that the CDR3 carries no conserved phenylalanine or tryptophan at its end. This sequence joins TRBV20-1 and TRBJ1-5; D is unclear. From germline, CDR1 is DFQATT and CDR2 SNEGSKA (reference sequence). V dropped 3 bases and J dropped 9 bases, with 15 bases sitting between them. The CDR3 spans 13 residues. CDR3 bases: TGCAGTGCTAGGAAGGGCAGGCCGGGGCCCCAGCATCTT. Translated, it gives CSARKGRPGPQHL.

The J gene is TRBJ2-1, the V gene TRBV7-6; TRBD2 agrees at 13 bases. This CDR3 has 16 residues. Germline CDR1 is SGHVS and CDR2 is FNYEAQ. Trimming took 5 bases from V and 6 from J; bases not matched to a gene: 7. This CDR3 reads CASSERTSGSPNEQFF. CDR3 DNA: TGTGCCAGCAGCGAACGGACTAGCGGGAGCCCCAATGAGCAGTTCTTC. The entire variable domain, with the rest obtained from reference TRBV7-6 and TRBJ2-1, is as follows: GAGVSQSPRYKVTKRGQDVALRCDPISGHVSLYWYRQALGQGPEFLTYFNYEAQQDKSGLPNDRFSAERPEGSISTLTIQRTEQRDSAMYRCASSERTSGSPNEQFFGPGTRLTVL.

This clonotype was observed at least ten times. CDR3 DNA sequence: TGCAGTGCTAGAGAACAGGGGCGAGGGACCGGGGAGCTGTTTTTT. It translates to CSAREQGRGTGELFF. This rearrangement joins TRBV20-1 to TRBJ2-2; 7 bases are shared with TRBD1. The CDR3 is 15 residues long. Trimming at V came to 0 bases and at J to 5 bases, leaving 6 bases not matched to a gene. Germline loops: CDR1 DFQATT, CDR2 SNEGSKA (reference sequence).

This clonotype has ten or more counts. The genes are TRBV27 and TRBJ2-2, with TRBD2 matching 7 bases. Germline V gives CDR1 MNHEY, CDR2 SMNVEV (reference sequence). V lost 1 base and J lost 4; bases outside the gene matches: 6. This CDR3 has 16 residues. The CDR3 sequence is CASSLLGGSGTGELFF. The CDR3 DNA reads TGTGCCAGCAGTTTATTGGGCGGGAGCGGCACCGGGGAGCTGTTTTTT.

This clonotype showed up many times. The chain has TRBV5-5 and TRBJ2-2; D is unclear. CDR3 size: 17 residues. The germline V gene has CDR1 SGHKS and CDR2 YYEKEE (reference sequence). The germline V and J ends were trimmed by 2 bases and 2 bases, with 16 bases remaining between them. CDR3 nucleotides: TGTGCCAGCAGCTTTGGATCCAGCTACGCCAACACCGGGGAGCTGTTTTTT. Translation: CASSFGSSYANTGELFF.

This clonotype has a handful of counts. The gene calls are TRBV19 and TRBJ2-7; 7 nucleotides line up with TRBD2. V lost 5 bases to trimming and J lost 7 bases; unmatched junction nucleotides: 11. The CDR3 has 14 amino acids. In germline, CDR1 is LNHDA, CDR2 SQIVND (reference sequence). The CDR3 DNA is TGTGCCAGTAGTCCCCAAGGACTAGTTGGAGAGCAGTACTTC. Translated, it gives CASSPQGLVGEQYF.

The chain joins TRBV12-3 or TRBV12-4 to TRBJ2-7, with 8 nucleotides matching TRBD2. The CDR3 contains 14 residues. Germline trimming cut 3 bases from V and 4 bases from J; bases unmatched to any gene: 5. CDR3 bases: TGTGCCAGCAGTTTCCGGGAGGGCCGGTACGAGCAGTACTTC. Translation gives CASSFREGRYEQYF.

The sample holds many counts of this clonotype. V gene TRBV12-3 or TRBV12-4 combines with J gene TRBJ2-2; 7 bases line up with TRBD2. The V segment lost 5 bases and the J segment 6 bases; nucleotides outside the gene matches: 9. The CDR3 contains 15 residues. The CDR3 DNA reads TGTGCCAGCAGTCCCCGGACTAGGCTGGCCGGGGAGCTGTTTTTT. Protein sequence: CASSPRTRLAGELFF.

This clonotype was seen more than once but under ten times. The chain uses TRBV18 and TRBJ2-1; 12 bases are shared with TRBD2. After removal of 2 bases from V and 7 bases from J, the junction contained 9 bases not matched to a gene. The CDR3 consists of 17 residues. The germline V gene has CDR1 KGHSH and CDR2 LQKENI. As DNA, the CDR3 is TGTGCCAGCTCACCAATGTCTAGCGGGAGGGCCAGAAATGAGCAGTTCTTC. Translating gives CASSPMSSGRARNEQFF.